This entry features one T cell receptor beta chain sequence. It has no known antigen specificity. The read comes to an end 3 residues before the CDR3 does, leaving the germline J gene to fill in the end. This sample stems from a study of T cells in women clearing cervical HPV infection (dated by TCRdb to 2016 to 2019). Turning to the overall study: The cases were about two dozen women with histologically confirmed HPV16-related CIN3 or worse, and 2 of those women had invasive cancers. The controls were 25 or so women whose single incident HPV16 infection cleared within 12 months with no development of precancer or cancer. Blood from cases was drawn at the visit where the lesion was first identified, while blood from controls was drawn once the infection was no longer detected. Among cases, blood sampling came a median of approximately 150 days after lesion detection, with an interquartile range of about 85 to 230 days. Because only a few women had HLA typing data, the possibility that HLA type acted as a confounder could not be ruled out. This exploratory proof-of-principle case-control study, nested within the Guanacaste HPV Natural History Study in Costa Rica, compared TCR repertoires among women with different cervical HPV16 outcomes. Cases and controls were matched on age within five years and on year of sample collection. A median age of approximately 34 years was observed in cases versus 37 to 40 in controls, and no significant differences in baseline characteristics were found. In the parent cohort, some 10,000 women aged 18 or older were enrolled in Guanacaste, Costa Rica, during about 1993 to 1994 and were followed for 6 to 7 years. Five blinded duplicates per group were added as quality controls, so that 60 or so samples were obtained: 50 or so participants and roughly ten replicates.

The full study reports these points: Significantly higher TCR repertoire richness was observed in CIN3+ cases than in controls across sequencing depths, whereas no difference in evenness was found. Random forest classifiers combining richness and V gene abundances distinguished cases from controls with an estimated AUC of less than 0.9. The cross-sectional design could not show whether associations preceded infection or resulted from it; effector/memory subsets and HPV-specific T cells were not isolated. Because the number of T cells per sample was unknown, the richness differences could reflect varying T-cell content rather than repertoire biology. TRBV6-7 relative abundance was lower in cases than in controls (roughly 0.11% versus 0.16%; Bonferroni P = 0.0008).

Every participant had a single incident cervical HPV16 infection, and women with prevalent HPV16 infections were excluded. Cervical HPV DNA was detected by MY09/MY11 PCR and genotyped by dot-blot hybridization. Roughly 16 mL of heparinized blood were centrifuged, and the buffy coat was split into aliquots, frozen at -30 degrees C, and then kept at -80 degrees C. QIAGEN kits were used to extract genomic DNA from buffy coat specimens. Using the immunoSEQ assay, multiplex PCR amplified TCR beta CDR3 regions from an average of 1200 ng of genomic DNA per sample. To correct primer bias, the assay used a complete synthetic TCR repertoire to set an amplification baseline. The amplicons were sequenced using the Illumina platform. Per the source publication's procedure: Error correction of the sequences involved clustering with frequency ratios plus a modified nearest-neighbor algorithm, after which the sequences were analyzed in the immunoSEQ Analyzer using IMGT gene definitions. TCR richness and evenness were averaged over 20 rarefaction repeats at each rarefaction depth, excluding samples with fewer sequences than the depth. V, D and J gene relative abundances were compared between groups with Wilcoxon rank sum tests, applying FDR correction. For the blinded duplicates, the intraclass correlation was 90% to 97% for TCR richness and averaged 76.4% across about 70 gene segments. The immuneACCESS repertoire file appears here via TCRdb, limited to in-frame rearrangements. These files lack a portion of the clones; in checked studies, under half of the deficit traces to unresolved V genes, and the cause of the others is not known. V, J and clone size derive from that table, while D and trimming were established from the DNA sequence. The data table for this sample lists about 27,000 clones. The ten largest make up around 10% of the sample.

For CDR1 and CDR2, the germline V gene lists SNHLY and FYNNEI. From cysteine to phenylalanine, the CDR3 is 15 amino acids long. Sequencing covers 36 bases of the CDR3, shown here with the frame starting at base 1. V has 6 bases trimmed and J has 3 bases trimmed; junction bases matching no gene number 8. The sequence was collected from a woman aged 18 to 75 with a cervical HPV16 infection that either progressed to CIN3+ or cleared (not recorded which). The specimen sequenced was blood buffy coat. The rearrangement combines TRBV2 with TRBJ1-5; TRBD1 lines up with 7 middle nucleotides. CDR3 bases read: TGTGCCAGCAGAAGGGACAGAGAATACAATCAGCCC. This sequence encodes CASRRDREYNQP. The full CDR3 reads CASRRDREYNQPQHF.